These 17 T cell receptor beta chains were all obtained from the same sample, sequenced in a study of response to subunit inactivated influenza vaccine. From the RT-PCR reads, TCRdb called clonotypes with MiXCR, one entry per CDR3 protein. The profile shows hundreds of thousands of distinct CDR3 sequences, 12% to 15% of them singletons. The material was PBMCs from blood, obtained around two weeks before vaccination. The receptors stem from a man aged 50 to 60 who received an inactivated influenza vaccine.

The table lists this clonotype with a few counts. V usage is TRBV14 and J usage is TRBJ2-1; no firm D call. The germline V and J ends were trimmed by 1 base and 7 bases, with 8 bases remaining between them. The CDR3 runs 13 residues. Per the germline V gene, CDR1 is SGHDN and CDR2 is FVKESK. The chain's CDR3 is CASSQGNRNEQFF. The CDR3 DNA is TGTGCCAGCAGCCAAGGAAACCGTAATGAGCAGTTCTTC. The full variable domain, in which reference TRBV14 and TRBJ2-1 provide the parts outside the CDR3, is EAGVTQFPSHSVIEKGQTVTLRCDPISGHDNLYWYRRVMGKEIKFLLHFVKESKQDESGMPNNRFLAERTGGTYSTLKVQPAELEDSGVYFCASSQGNRNEQFFGPGTRLTVL.

Only a few counts were recorded for this clonotype. The chain is built from TRBV14 and TRBJ2-7; D is unclear. Trimming left V 2 bases short and J 2 bases short, with 7 bases between. CDR3 length equals 13 residues. From germline, CDR1 is SGHDN and CDR2 FVKESK. CDR3 loop: CASSQYRTYEQYF. The CDR3, as DNA: TGTGCCAGCAGCCAATACAGAACCTACGAGCAGTACTTC.

This chain uses TRBV15 with TRBJ1-6; tentative D call: TRBD1 (6 bases). The CDR3 has 16 amino acids. CDR1 is LNHNV and CDR2 is YYDKDF in the germline V gene (reference sequence). V gave up 0 bases and J gave up 6 bases, with 12 bases separating them. CDR3 residues: CATSREGGPTNSPLHF. DNA of the CDR3: TGTGCCACCAGCAGAGAGGGGGGGCCTACTAATTCACCCCTCCACTTT.

This clonotype was observed many times. The CDR3 loop is CASSQDRVTGELFF. The CDR3 DNA is TGTGCCAGCAGCCAGGACAGGGTCACCGGGGAGCTGTTTTTT. J is TRBJ2-2 and V is TRBV12-3 or TRBV12-4; TRBD1 aligns across 8 bases. Trimming at V came to 6 bases and at J to 4 bases, leaving 4 bases not matched to a gene. The CDR3 is made up of 14 amino acids.

J is TRBJ2-3 and V is TRBV29-1; the D gene is possibly TRBD2 (5 bases). Trimming stripped 8 bases from V and 2 bases from J, with 14 bases between. This CDR3 region has 13 residues. Germline V gene lookup returns CDR1 SQVTM and CDR2 ANQGSEA. In nucleotides, the CDR3 is TGCAGCCCCCATGCGGGTCTCACAGATACGCAGTATTTT. The encoded protein is CSPHAGLTDTQYF.

The genes are TRBV5-1 and TRBJ1-1, with no clear D. Trimming shortened V by 4 bases and J by 3 bases, and 13 bases separated the two germline ends. The CDR3 spans 14 residues. Germline V gene sequence: CDR1 SGHRS, CDR2 YFSETQ. The CDR3 DNA reads as TGCGCCAGCAGCCGAGGGAGTAAGGACACTGAAGCTTTCTTT. This translates into CASSRGSKDTEAFF.

This clonotype was observed at least ten times. The V gene is TRBV28, the J gene TRBJ2-3, with 7 bases identical to TRBD2. The CDR3 runs 16 residues. The germline CDR1 and CDR2 sequences are MDHEN and SYDVKM. V lost 5 bases, J lost 0 bases, and 8 bases stayed unmatched. The CDR3 reads CASSRRAGISTDTQYF. The CDR3 DNA is TGTGCCAGCAGTCGTCGAGCGGGGATCAGCACAGATACGCAGTATTTT.

The V call is TRBV28, the J call TRBJ1-5; 7 bases align to TRBD1. CDR1 and CDR2 (germline): MDHEN, SYDVKM. The CDR3 loop spans 13 amino acids. V was clipped by 6 bases and J by 3 bases; unmatched bases: 2. CDR3 amino acids: CASRTGTNQPQHF. The CDR3 region has the DNA TGTGCCAGCAGGACAGGGACCAATCAGCCCCAGCATTTT.

This clonotype was observed a handful of times. V and J are TRBV5-5 and TRBJ2-7; TRBD1 aligns across 10 bases. From germline, CDR1 is SGHKS and CDR2 YYEKEE (reference sequence). This CDR3 contains 14 residues. With V trimmed by 8 bases and J by 6 bases, 11 bases remained unmatched. The CDR3 spells CARPIGQGGREQYF. In DNA form, the CDR3 reads TGTGCCAGACCGATCGGACAGGGGGGTCGCGAGCAGTACTTC.

V and J are TRBV5-6 and TRBJ2-3, with 7 nucleotides matching TRBD2. Trimming took 3 bases from V and 2 from J; bases not matched to a gene: 9. The CDR3 totals 16 residues. Germline assignment: CDR1 SGHDT and CDR2 YYEEEE. The CDR3 DNA reads as TGTGCCAGCAGCTCCATACTAGCGACTTACACAGATACGCAGTATTTT. Protein sequence: CASSSILATYTDTQYF.

This chain links TRBV6-2 or TRBV6-3 with TRBJ1-2; no firm D call. This CDR3 comprises 13 residues. With 5 bases removed from V and 6 bases from J, the gap between germline ends came to 13 bases. Germline assignment: CDR1 MNHEY and CDR2 SVGEGT. The CDR3 coding sequence is TGTGCCAGCAGTCATCGGACCTGGGATGGCTACACCTTC. It yields the protein CASSHRTWDGYTF.

This clonotype showed up just a few times. The V call is TRBV6-1, the J call TRBJ2-3, with TRBD2 matching 11 bases. In germline, CDR1 is MNHNS, CDR2 SASEGT. This CDR3 comprises 15 residues. Unmatched junction bases numbered 3, after V lost 6 bases and J lost 1 base. Here the CDR3 reads CASRTSGTGTDTQYF. The CDR3 bases are TGTGCCAGCAGGACTAGCGGGACCGGCACAGATACGCAGTATTTT.

This clonotype was seen more than once but under ten times. The chain has TRBV4-2 and TRBJ1-5; D is unclear. The germline V gene encodes CDR1 LGHNA and CDR2 YNFKEQ. The CDR3 loop spans 16 amino acids. Trimming stripped 1 base from V and 6 bases from J, with 16 bases between. CDR3 loop: CASSQGTGRMGQPQHF. The CDR3 bases are TGTGCCAGCAGCCAAGGTACCGGTCGGATGGGTCAGCCCCAGCATTTT.

The genes are TRBV5-5 and TRBJ2-3; 15 nucleotides match TRBD2. The J segment lost 4 bases and the V segment lost 4 bases, leaving 7 bases of the junction unmatched. CDR1 and CDR2 from the germline V gene are SGHKS and YYEKEE (reference sequence). The CDR3 totals 17 residues. CDR3 in DNA: TGTGCCAGCAGCCCCCGGACTAGCGGGAGGGCCGCAGATACGCAGTATTTT. Protein: CASSPRTSGRAADTQYF.

The CDR3 loop is CAISELGDTQYF. In DNA form, the CDR3 reads TGTGCCATCAGTGAGTTGGGGGATACGCAGTATTTT. The chain uses TRBV10-3 and TRBJ2-3; D gene uncertain. Germline V gene sequence: CDR1 ENHRY, CDR2 SYGVKD. V lost 1 base and J lost 6, with 5 bases in between. The CDR3 totals 12 residues.

The rearrangement joins TRBV5-5 to TRBJ2-5; D perhaps matches TRBD2 (6 bases). Trimming shortened V by 0 bases and J by 2 bases, and 11 bases separated the two germline ends. The germline CDR1 and CDR2 sequences are SGHKS and YYEKEE (reference sequence). There are 15 residues in the CDR3. CDR3 in DNA: TGTGCCAGCAGCTTGGCCGGGGGTCAGCAAGAGACCCAGTACTTC. Translated: CASSLAGGQQETQYF.

This chain connects TRBV2 to TRBJ2-5; D is unclear. CDR3 length: 13 amino acids. CDR1 is SNHLY and CDR2 is FYNNEI in the germline V gene. V lost 7 bases, J lost 5 bases, and 14 bases lay in between. The DNA of the CDR3 is TGTGCCAGCAACCGGAAGGGTCTGGAGACCCAGTACTTC. This gives the protein CASNRKGLETQYF.